These 2 T cell receptor beta chains were sequenced from one sample in a study of blood T cells in healthy people across ages. Then a second PCR, running roughly 7 to 11 cycles, was carried out with a sample-barcoded 5' primer and a J-beta primer mix. Via MiXCR, TCRdb re-called the 5' RACE reads, giving one row per CDR3 protein. This table has 1.5 million to 2 million distinct CDR3 sequences, around 40% appearing once. What was sequenced was blood. These receptors were collected from a human donor in good health.

The gene calls are TRBV2 and TRBJ2-5; maybe TRBD2 (5 bases). The J call may be in error: the DNA end matches TRBJ2-7 better. The CDR3 runs to 12 residues. Germline V gene data show CDR1 as SNHLY and CDR2 as FYNNEI. This CDR3 is CASKGDNYEQYF. The DNA of the CDR3 is TGTGCCAGCAAGGGAGATAACTACGAGCAGTACTTC.

This clonotype was seen at least ten times. The chain carries TRBV4-3 and TRBJ2-7, with D perhaps matching TRBD2 (5 bases). Germline loops: CDR1 LGHNA, CDR2 YSLEER. V dropped 1 base and J dropped 2 bases, with 12 bases sitting between them. This CDR3 is 15 amino acids long. The CDR3: CASSQGAGEPYEQYF. CDR3 sequence (DNA): TGCGCCAGCAGCCAAGGGGCCGGGGAACCCTACGAGCAGTACTTC.